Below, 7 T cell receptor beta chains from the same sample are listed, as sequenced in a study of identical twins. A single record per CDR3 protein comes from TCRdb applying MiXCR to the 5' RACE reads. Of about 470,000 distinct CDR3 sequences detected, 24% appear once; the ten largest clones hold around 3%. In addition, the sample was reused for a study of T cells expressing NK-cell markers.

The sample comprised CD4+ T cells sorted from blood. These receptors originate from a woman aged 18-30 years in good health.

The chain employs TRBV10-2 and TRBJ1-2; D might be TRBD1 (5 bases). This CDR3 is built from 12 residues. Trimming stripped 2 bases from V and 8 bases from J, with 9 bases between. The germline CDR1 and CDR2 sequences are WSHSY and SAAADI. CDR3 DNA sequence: TGCGCCAGCAGTGAGCCCAGGGAGGGCTACACCTTC. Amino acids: CASSEPREGYTF.

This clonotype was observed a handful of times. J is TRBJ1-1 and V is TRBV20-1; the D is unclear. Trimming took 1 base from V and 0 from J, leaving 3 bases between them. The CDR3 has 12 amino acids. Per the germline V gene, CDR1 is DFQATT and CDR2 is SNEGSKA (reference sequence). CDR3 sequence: CSARAVNTEAFF. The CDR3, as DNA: TGCAGTGCTAGAGCCGTGAACACTGAAGCTTTCTTT.

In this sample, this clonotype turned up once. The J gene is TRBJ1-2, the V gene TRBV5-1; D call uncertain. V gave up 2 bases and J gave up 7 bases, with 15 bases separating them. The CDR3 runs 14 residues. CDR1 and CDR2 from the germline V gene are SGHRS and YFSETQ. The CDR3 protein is CASSFGTEVGGYTF. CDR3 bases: TGCGCCAGCAGCTTTGGAACTGAGGTCGGTGGCTACACCTTC.

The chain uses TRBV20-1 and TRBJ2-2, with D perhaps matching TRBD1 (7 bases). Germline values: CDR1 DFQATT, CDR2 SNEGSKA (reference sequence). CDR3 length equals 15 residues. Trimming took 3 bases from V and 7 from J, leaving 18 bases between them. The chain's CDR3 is CSASRGSGDSGELFF. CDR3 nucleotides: TGCAGTGCTAGCAGGGGGTCGGGAGATAGCGGGGAGCTGTTTTTT.

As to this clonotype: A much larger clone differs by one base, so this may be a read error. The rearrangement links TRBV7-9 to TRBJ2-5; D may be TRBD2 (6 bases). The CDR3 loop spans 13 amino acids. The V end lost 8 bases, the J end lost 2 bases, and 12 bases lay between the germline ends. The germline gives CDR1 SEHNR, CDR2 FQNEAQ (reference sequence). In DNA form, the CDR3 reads TGTGCCAGCGGCCCAGCGGGTCAAGAGACCCAGTACTTC. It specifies CASGPAGQETQYF. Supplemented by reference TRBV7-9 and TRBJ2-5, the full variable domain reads DTGVSQNPRHKITKRGQNVTFRCDPISEHNRLYWYRQTLGQGPEFLTYFQNEAQLEKSRLLSDRFSAERPKGSFSTLEIQRTEQGDSAMYLCASGPAGQETQYFGPGTRLLVL.

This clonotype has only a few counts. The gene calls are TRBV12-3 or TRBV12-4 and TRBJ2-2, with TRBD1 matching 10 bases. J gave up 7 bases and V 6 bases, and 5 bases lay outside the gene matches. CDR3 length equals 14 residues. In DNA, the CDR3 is TGTGCCAGCAGCCAGGACAGGGGGGACGGGGAGCTGTTTTTT. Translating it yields CASSQDRGDGELFF.

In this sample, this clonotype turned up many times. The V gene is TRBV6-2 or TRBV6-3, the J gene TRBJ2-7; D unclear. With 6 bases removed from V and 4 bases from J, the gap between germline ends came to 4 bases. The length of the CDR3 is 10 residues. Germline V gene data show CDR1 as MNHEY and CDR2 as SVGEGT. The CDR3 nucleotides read TGTGCCAGCAGCCATTACGAGCAGTACTTC. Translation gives CASSHYEQYF.